The next 22 T cell receptor beta chains were all read from a single sample in a study of cytomegalovirus exposure and HLA in healthy donors. 60 Vbeta and 13 Jbeta primers were used in PCR. Using immunoSEQ multiplex PCR, the repertoire was profiled, and TCRdb retains in-frame clones only, with some absent. The table includes more than 95,000 clones, around 77% detected once. The sample comprised PBMCs. The receptor set was obtained from a woman in her 40s in good health and CMV-seropositive.

The genes are TRBV30 and TRBJ2-1; 12 bases fit TRBD2. CDR3 length: 16 residues. Per the germline V gene, CDR1 is GTSNPN and CDR2 is SVGIG (reference sequence). The trim removed 3 bases at V and 8 bases at J, leaving 11 bases unmatched. CDR3 in DNA: TGTGCCTGGAGCCTAGCGGGAGGGCCATATAGCGATGAGCAGTTCTTC. This codes for CAWSLAGGPYSDEQFF.

The genes are TRBV6-5 and TRBJ2-3, with 7 bases identical to TRBD2. V shed 2 bases and J 1 base; nucleotides not matched to a gene: 3. Per the germline V gene, CDR1 is MNHEY and CDR2 is SVGAGI. The CDR3 extends over 15 amino acids. Here the CDR3 reads CASSYGLAGTDTQYF. For the CDR3, the DNA is TGTGCCAGCAGTTACGGGCTAGCGGGCACAGATACGCAGTATTTT.

This sequence joins TRBV2 and TRBJ1-5; possible D gene TRBD1, 5 bases. V was trimmed by 6 bases and J by 1 base, leaving 10 bases between them. CDR1 and CDR2 from the germline V gene are SNHLY and FYNNEI. CDR3 length: 14 residues. This CDR3 is CASSRTLSNQPQHF. CDR3 coding DNA: TGTGCCAGCAGCAGGACACTAAGCAATCAGCCCCAGCATTTT.

This chain joins TRBV10-1 and TRBJ2-3, with 7 bases fitting TRBD1. The CDR3 contains 14 residues. With 3 bases clipped from V and 4 bases from J, the junction kept 4 bases outside the gene matches. Germline V gives CDR1 WNHNN, CDR2 SYGVQD (reference sequence). CDR3 in amino acids: CASSDPTGPDTQYF. The CDR3 bases are TGCGCCAGCAGTGACCCGACAGGGCCAGATACGCAGTATTTT.

This clone occurred a few times. The V call is TRBV5-1, the J call TRBJ1-6; D unclear. Deletions cut 4 bases from V and 11 bases from J, with 10 bases between. CDR1 and CDR2 (germline): SGHRS, YFSETQ. The CDR3 has 12 amino acids. The CDR3 sequence: CASSAGRPPLHF. The DNA of the CDR3 is TGCGCCAGCAGCGCGGGTAGGCCACCCCTCCACTTT.

The chain uses TRBV7-9 and TRBJ2-7, with D unresolved. The germline gives CDR1 SEHNR, CDR2 FQNEAQ (reference sequence). V was trimmed by 2 bases and J by 0 bases, leaving 8 bases between them. The CDR3 is 14 amino acids. CDR3 residues: CASSLTMSSYEQYF. The CDR3 DNA sequence: TGTGCCAGCAGCTTAACCATGAGCTCCTACGAGCAGTACTTC. Complete variable domain (other parts from reference TRBV7-9 and TRBJ2-7): DTGVSQNPRHKITKRGQNVTFRCDPISEHNRLYWYRQTLGQGPEFLTYFQNEAQLEKSRLLSDRFSAERPKGSFSTLEIQRTEQGDSAMYLCASSLTMSSYEQYFGPGTRLTVT.

This chain links TRBV28 with TRBJ1-2; D is possibly TRBD1 (5 bases). V shed 1 base and J shed 6 bases, with 12 bases lying between them. The germline CDR1 and CDR2 sequences are MDHEN and SYDVKM. CDR3 length: 14 amino acids. The CDR3 DNA reads TGTGCCAGCAGTTTATTTGGGGCAGGGAATGGCTACACCTTC. Translating it yields CASSLFGAGNGYTF.

J is TRBJ2-7 and V is TRBV6-9; 12 nucleotides agree with TRBD1. CDR3 length: 14 amino acids. Germline V gene lookup returns CDR1 MNHGY and CDR2 SVAAGI. V was clipped by 5 bases and J by 6 bases; unmatched bases: 5. The CDR3 region has the DNA TGTGCCAGCAGTGGGACAGGGGGCTGTCTCGAGCAGTACTTC. This encodes CASSGTGGCLEQYF.

As DNA, the CDR3 is TGTGCCAGCAGCCAAGATAAGTCGCGGGATCCTTATGGCTACACCTTC. This codes for CASSQDKSRDPYGYTF. This sequence joins TRBV4-2 and TRBJ1-2; no reliable D call. The germline CDR1 and CDR2 sequences are LGHNA and YNFKEQ. The CDR3 extends over 16 amino acids. The V end was cut by 0 bases, the J end by 5 bases, with 16 bases between.

Here the CDR3 reads CASSSPLAGGLYEQYF. As DNA, the CDR3 is TGTGCCAGCAGTTCCCCCCTGGCGGGAGGGCTTTACGAGCAGTACTTC. The J gene is TRBJ2-7, the V gene TRBV6-6; TRBD2 aligns across 9 bases. The CDR3 length is 16 residues. The germline V gene has CDR1 MNHNY and CDR2 SVGAGI (reference sequence). V lost 4 bases, J lost 4 bases, and 11 bases stayed unmatched.

The rearrangement links TRBV28 to TRBJ1-1; D gene ambiguous. Germline lookup yields CDR1 MDHEN and CDR2 SYDVKM. Deletions cut 6 bases from V and 0 bases from J, with 23 bases between. The CDR3 extends over 18 amino acids. The CDR3 coding sequence is TGTGCCAGCAGGGCCGGGCCATTTCAGGAGAGGGTGAACACTGAAGCTTTCTTT. Its protein is CASRAGPFQERVNTEAFF.

V and J are TRBV5-4 and TRBJ2-7; TRBD1 matches at 8 bases. Germline lookup yields CDR1 SGHNT and CDR2 YYREEE (reference sequence). The CDR3 contains 14 residues. V lost 1 base and J lost 7; bases outside the gene matches: 7. The CDR3 bases are TGTGCCAGCAGCTTGTCTCAGGGGGCGAGGGAGCAGTACTTC. Protein sequence: CASSLSQGAREQYF.

The rearrangement joins TRBV7-8 to TRBJ2-7; a weak D match, TRBD1 (6 bases). V shed 5 bases and J shed 6 bases, with 17 bases lying between them. CDR1 SGHVS and CDR2 FQNEAQ come from the germline V gene. This CDR3 is 14 amino acids long. The DNA of the CDR3 is TGTGCCAGCAGCCCCCACCCGGACAGCCGCGAGCAGTACTTC. Protein product: CASSPHPDSREQYF. Supplemented by reference TRBV7-8 and TRBJ2-7, the full variable domain reads GAGVSQSPRYKVAKRGQDVALRCDPISGHVSLFWYQQALGQGPEFLTYFQNEAQLDKSGLPSDRFFAERPEGSVSTLKIQRTQQEDSAVYLCASSPHPDSREQYFGPGTRLTVT.

This chain uses TRBV5-1 with TRBJ2-5, with 7 bases identical to TRBD1. The CDR3 spans 15 residues. V lost 0 bases to trimming and J lost 4 bases; unmatched junction nucleotides: 6. Germline CDR1 SGHRS, CDR2 YFSETQ. The CDR3 region is CASSLEGGKGETQYF. CDR3 DNA sequence: TGCGCCAGCAGCTTGGAAGGGGGCAAGGGAGAGACCCAGTACTTC. The full variable domain, its missing parts supplied by reference TRBV5-1 and TRBJ2-5, is KAGVTQTPRYLIKTRGQQVTLSCSPISGHRSVSWYQQTPGQGLQFLFEYFSETQRNKGNFPGRFSGRQFSNSRSEMNVSTLELGDSALYLCASSLEGGKGETQYFGPGTRLLVL.

This clone has only a few counts. The genes are TRBV18 and TRBJ1-1, with TRBD1 identical over 7 bases. This CDR3 contains 13 residues. The junction had 9 bases not matched to a gene; V was cut back by 4 bases and J by 10 bases. From germline, CDR1 is KGHSH and CDR2 LQKENI. CDR3 loop: CASSLRQGDLAFF. In nucleotides, the CDR3 is TGTGCCAGCTCACTTCGACAGGGCGATTTAGCTTTCTTT. Drawing the rest from reference TRBV18 and TRBJ1-1, the complete variable domain is NAGVMQNPRHLVRRRGQEARLRCSPMKGHSHVYWYRQLPEEGLKFMVYLQKENIIDESGMPKERFSAEFPKEGPSILRIQQVVRGDSAAYFCASSLRQGDLAFFGQGTRLTVV.

The J gene is TRBJ2-1, the V gene TRBV11-3; no definite D call. Germline V gene data show CDR1 as SGHNT and CDR2 as YENEEA. The CDR3 runs 15 residues. V dropped 5 bases and J dropped 6 bases, with 17 bases sitting between them. The DNA of the CDR3 is TGTGCCAGCAGCCCCCGCCCTGGCTCATTCAATGAGCAGTTCTTC. This gives the protein CASSPRPGSFNEQFF.

This clone has just a few counts. V usage is TRBV19 and J usage is TRBJ2-7; 9 bases are a match to TRBD1. Germline CDR1 is LNHDA and CDR2 is SQIVND (reference sequence). This CDR3 is 15 amino acids long. The V segment lost 4 bases and the J segment 4 bases; nucleotides outside the gene matches: 8. The CDR3 here is CASSTKTGGLYEQYF. The CDR3 DNA follows: TGTGCCAGTAGTACTAAAACAGGGGGCCTTTACGAGCAGTACTTC.

The chain recombines TRBV7-8 with TRBJ2-7; 13 positions match TRBD2. The germline V gene encodes CDR1 SGHVS and CDR2 FQNEAQ. CDR3 size: 15 residues. The junction had 4 bases not matched to a gene; V was cut back by 4 bases and J by 4 bases. The CDR3 sequence: CASSSTSGRRYEQYF. For the CDR3, the DNA is TGTGCCAGCAGCTCGACTAGCGGGAGGAGGTACGAGCAGTACTTC.

This clone was seen more than once but under ten times. The chain couples TRBV7-9 to TRBJ1-2, with D perhaps TRBD1 (5 bases). Germline CDR1 and CDR2: SEHNR and FQNEAQ (reference sequence). The CDR3 loop spans 14 amino acids. V lost 3 bases to trimming and J lost 4 bases, with 12 bases between them. For the CDR3, the DNA is TGTGCCAGCAGCTTGGCAGGGTCGCCCTATGGCTACACCTTC. It yields the protein CASSLAGSPYGYTF. The full variable domain, in which reference TRBV7-9 and TRBJ1-2 provide the parts outside the CDR3, is DTGVSQNPRHKITKRGQNVTFRCDPISEHNRLYWYRQTLGQGPEFLTYFQNEAQLEKSRLLSDRFSAERPKGSFSTLEIQRTEQGDSAMYLCASSLAGSPYGYTFGSGTRLTVV.

This rearrangement joins TRBV28 to TRBJ2-3; TRBD1 agrees at 7 bases. Germline-derived CDR1 and CDR2 are MDHEN and SYDVKM. The J segment lost 2 bases and the V segment lost 7 bases, leaving 6 bases of the junction unmatched. This CDR3 is 14 amino acids long. The CDR3 reads CASTDRAYTDTQYF. The CDR3 DNA is TGTGCCAGCACAGACAGGGCTTACACAGATACGCAGTATTTT.

The chain combines TRBV18 with TRBJ2-5; D may be TRBD2 (5 bases). The length of the CDR3 is 12 residues. Germline-derived CDR1 and CDR2 are KGHSH and LQKENI. Trimming took 3 bases from V and 3 from J, leaving 5 bases between them. The CDR3 nucleotides are TGTGCCAGCTCACCTAGCGAAGAGACCCAGTACTTC. Protein sequence: CASSPSEETQYF.

The chain uses TRBV2 and TRBJ2-5, with a tentative D call TRBD2 (5 bases). The V gene's germline CDR1 is SNHLY and CDR2 FYNNEI. Trimming left V 3 bases short and J 1 base short, with 12 bases between. The length of the CDR3 is 15 residues. In DNA form, the CDR3 reads TGTGCCAGCAGTGAGACTACCATAATCCAAGAGACCCAGTACTTC. Its translation: CASSETTIIQETQYF.